Listed here is a single T cell receptor (beta chain). The CDR3 is made up of 13 amino acids. CDR1 is SGDLS, CDR2 YYNGEE, per germline. V lost 4 bases and J 5 bases, leaving 12 bases between the germline ends. This record belongs to a study of OX40 agonist ivuxolimab in advanced cancers. At the level of the study: Among those treated, three patients had partial responses, one with hepatocellular carcinoma and two with cutaneous melanoma.

Assay used: immunoSEQ multiplex PCR; TCRdb lists only in-frame clones, some missing. The sample has 40,000 to 60,000 clones; about 90% are singletons. This clonotype originated in an adult with an advanced solid tumor such as melanoma, head and neck, liver or kidney cancer. The gene calls are TRBV9 and TRBJ1-1, with D possibly being TRBD1 (5 bases). This sample comprised CD4+ or CD8+ T cells sorted from blood, obtained in a trial of the OX40 agonist ivuxolimab. The CDR3 spells CASSPVRGTEAFF. CDR3 in DNA: TGTGCCAGCAGCCCAGTCCGGGGGACTGAAGCTTTCTTT. Full variable domain (outside the CDR3, taken from reference TRBV9 and TRBJ1-1): DSGVTQTPKHLITATGQRVTLRCSPRSGDLSVYWYQQSLDQGLQFLIQYYNGEERAKGNILERFSAQQFPDLHSELNLSSLELGDSALYFCASSPVRGTEAFFGQGTRLTVV.